This T cell receptor beta chain was captured by sequencing in a study of shared clonotypes between healthy human individuals. Across the whole study: Per donor, CD8 memory used one plate, CD8 naive used two, CD4 memory used three and CD4 naive used three.

On this clone itself: No antigen is known for it.

The CDR3 is 15 amino acids. V shed 5 bases, J shed 4 bases, and the junction held 9 bases outside the gene matches. Looked up from germline, CDR1 is SGHVS and CDR2 is FQNEAQ. General study results and limits: For sorted subsets, rarefaction showed incomplete sequencing despite large depth.

Replicate sorted-subset PCRs were loaded with approximately 190 ng DNA, approximately 31,000 T cell genomes. Original processing notes: As immunoSEQ supplied junction-only sequences (without quality scores), filtering differed. Profiled with immunoSEQ multiplex PCR; TCRdb holds only in-frame clones, not every one. V and J calls and clone size are copied from that table; D and trimming were computed from the DNA. Among some 1,600,000 clones listed, 98% were seen once. The material sequenced was naive CD4+ T cells sorted from blood. The subset: CD45RA+ positively selected. The chain couples TRBV7-8 to TRBJ2-7; TRBD2 agrees at 9 bases. This TCR was sampled from a man younger than 40 in good health. CDR3 sequence: CASSQTSGSLYEQYF. Here the CDR3 DNA reads TGTGCCAGCAGCCAAACTAGCGGGTCTTTGTACGAGCAGTACTTC. The entire variable domain, with the rest obtained from reference TRBV7-8 and TRBJ2-7, is as follows: GAGVSQSPRYKVAKRGQDVALRCDPISGHVSLFWYQQALGQGPEFLTYFQNEAQLDKSGLPSDRFFAERPEGSVSTLKIQRTQQEDSAVYLCASSQTSGSLYEQYFGPGTRLTVT.